These 31 T cell receptor beta chains were sequenced from one sample in a study of cytotoxic CD8 clonotypes in ibrutinib-treated CLL (dated by TCRdb to about 2021). Preparation of the library involved the immunoSEQ multiplex PCR assay. TCRdb's version of the immuneACCESS table is confined to in-frame rearrangements and falls short of the full clone set. An unresolved V gene accounts for under half of the shortfall where checked; the remainder is of unknown origin. In this sample the table shows about 97,000 clones, approximately 77% of which occur a single time. Together, the top ten hold 20% to 25% of the sample. In light of the paper, this sample's time point label describes: 20 to 25 months on ibrutinib. The sample in question was PBMCs, obtained after 24 months of ibrutinib treatment. The receptors were sampled from a human donor with chronic lymphocytic leukemia.

This chain connects TRBV11-3 to TRBJ2-7; a possible D gene is TRBD1 (6 bases). Germline V gene lookup returns CDR1 SGHNT and CDR2 YENEEA. The CDR3 contains 14 residues. With 1 base removed from V and 3 bases from J, the gap between germline ends came to 10 bases. As DNA, the CDR3 is TGTGCCAGCAGCTTAGTGGCGACAGGCTACGAGCAGTACTTC. Protein product: CASSLVATGYEQYF. Full variable domain (missing parts from reference TRBV11-3 and TRBJ2-7): EAGVVQSPRYKIIEKKQPVAFWCNPISGHNTLYWYLQNLGQGPELLIRYENEEAVDDSQLPKDRFSAERLKGVDSTLKIQPAELGDSAVYLCASSLVATGYEQYFGPGTRLTVT.

This clone appeared a few times. V gene TRBV29-1 combines with J gene TRBJ1-1; tentatively, D is TRBD1 (5 bases). V shed 3 bases and J shed 1 base, with 18 bases lying between them. The germline CDR1 and CDR2 sequences are SQVTM and ANQGSEA. There are 16 residues in the CDR3. CDR3 residues: CSVETFGQKKNTEAFF. The DNA of the CDR3 is TGCAGCGTTGAGACTTTCGGACAAAAGAAGAACACTGAAGCTTTCTTT.

This chain joins TRBV7-9 and TRBJ2-7; D ambiguous. The CDR3 sequence is 12 residues long. The germline V gene encodes CDR1 SEHNR and CDR2 FQNEAQ (reference sequence). V dropped 1 base and J dropped 5 bases, with 6 bases sitting between them. This CDR3 is CASSLVDDEQYF. The DNA of the CDR3 is TGTGCCAGCAGCTTAGTTGACGACGAGCAGTACTTC.

This chain links TRBV5-3 with TRBJ1-1; D is unresolved. TRBV5-3 falls under the ORF class, with uncertain function. CDR3 size: 16 residues. V was shortened by 4 bases and J by 0 bases, with 16 bases between the two germline ends. CDR3 residues: CARSAEGHRMNTEAFF. The DNA of the CDR3 is TGTGCCAGAAGCGCCGAGGGTCATCGGATGAACACTGAAGCTTTCTTT.

This chain uses TRBV20-1 with TRBJ2-3; TRBD2 is a possible D gene (7 bases). Trimming stripped 8 bases from V and 9 bases from J, with 15 bases between. Germline V lookup: CDR1 DFQATT, CDR2 SNEGSKA (reference sequence). The CDR3 covers 11 residues. CDR3 sequence: CSTEGGATQYF. The CDR3 DNA follows: TGCAGTACGGAAGGGGGGGCAACGCAGTATTTT.

The chain couples TRBV11-2 to TRBJ1-1; TRBD1 is a possible D gene (6 bases). Germline values: CDR1 SGHAT, CDR2 FQNNGV. V dropped 8 bases and J dropped 5 bases, with 21 bases sitting between them. The CDR3 consists of 15 residues. The CDR3 DNA sequence: TGTGCCAGCGGTTTAGGGGGGCGAGTGGGGACTGAAGCTTTCTTT. This encodes CASGLGGRVGTEAFF.

This chain connects TRBV5-4 to TRBJ2-1; 8 nucleotides line up with TRBD2. The CDR3 extends over 16 amino acids. Germline CDR1 is SGHNT and CDR2 is YYREEE (reference sequence). J lost 4 bases, V lost 4 bases, and 10 bases had no gene match. The CDR3 sequence is CASSHPSGSGYNEQFF. The CDR3 nucleotides read TGTGCCAGCAGCCACCCGAGCGGGAGCGGGTACAATGAGCAGTTCTTC.

The chain recombines TRBV6-6 with TRBJ1-4; D is unclear. The V end was cut by 7 bases, the J end by 2 bases, with 14 bases between. Germline V CDR1 and CDR2: MNHNY, SVGAGI (reference sequence). This CDR3 contains 15 residues. The CDR3 bases are TGTGCCAGCAAACTAACGGGGTCTACTAATGAAAAACTGTTTTTT. Translating it yields CASKLTGSTNEKLFF.

The V and J genes are TRBV9 and TRBJ1-5; D is possibly TRBD1 (6 bases). Between the trimmed V and J ends, which lost 5 bases and 2 bases, there was a span of 11 bases. Germline CDR1 SGDLS, CDR2 YYNGEE. The CDR3 has 14 amino acids. The CDR3: CASSTQGGNQPQHF. Here the CDR3 DNA reads TGTGCCAGCAGTACACAGGGTGGCAATCAGCCCCAGCATTTT.

The count of this clone is one. The chain carries TRBV9 and TRBJ2-7; 8 nucleotides agree with TRBD2. CDR1 and CDR2 (germline): SGDLS, YYNGEE. This CDR3 has 15 residues. The V and J ends lost 3 bases and 4 bases, in that order; junction bases with no gene match: 9. The CDR3 loop is CASSAGPSGSYEQYF. The CDR3 bases are TGTGCCAGCAGCGCCGGTCCAAGCGGGAGTTACGAGCAGTACTTC.

The chain combines TRBV7-3 with TRBJ2-2; no clear D gene. CDR1 and CDR2 from the germline V gene are SGHTA and FQGTGA. V shed 2 bases and J shed 4 bases, with 8 bases lying between them. The length of the CDR3 is 14 residues. CDR3 DNA sequence: TGTGCCAGCAGCTTAGAAGGGTTCACCGGGGAGCTGTTTTTT. It encodes CASSLEGFTGELFF.

This chain joins TRBV6-1 and TRBJ2-1; maybe TRBD1 (6 bases). The CDR3 sequence is 13 residues long. Germline V gene sequence: CDR1 MNHNS, CDR2 SASEGT. V lost 7 bases, J lost 1 base, and 8 bases lay in between. The CDR3: CASIRGSYNEQFF. CDR3 nucleotide sequence: TGTGCCAGCATTAGGGGGTCCTACAATGAGCAGTTCTTC.

V and J are TRBV7-3 and TRBJ2-3; TRBD2 agrees at 10 bases. The V gene's germline CDR1 is SGHTA and CDR2 FQGTGA. The V segment lost 4 bases and the J segment 0 bases; nucleotides outside the gene matches: 4. This CDR3 spans 16 amino acids. The CDR3 region is CASSSGLAPSTDTQYF. Here the CDR3 DNA reads TGTGCCAGCAGCTCGGGACTAGCGCCTAGCACAGATACGCAGTATTTT.

The chain combines TRBV13 with TRBJ2-1; 7 bases fit TRBD2. The CDR3 is 17 amino acids. Germline V gene lookup returns CDR1 PRHDT and CDR2 FYEKMQ (reference sequence). Germline trimming cut 0 bases from V and 5 bases from J; bases unmatched to any gene: 10. CDR3 nucleotide sequence: TGTGCCAGCAGCTTAGGCCGCGAGCGGGAAATGAACAATGAGCAGTTCTTC. This gives the protein CASSLGREREMNNEQFF.

The J gene is TRBJ2-2, the V gene TRBV7-6; D is unclear. The length of the CDR3 is 12 residues. Germline V lookup: CDR1 SGHVS, CDR2 FNYEAQ. V was cut by 3 bases and J by 5 bases, with 4 bases left in between. CDR3 region: CASSLRTGELFF. CDR3 DNA: TGTGCCAGCAGCTTGCGGACCGGGGAGCTGTTTTTT.

The chain recombines TRBV6-5 with TRBJ2-3; D ambiguous. Per the germline V gene, CDR1 is MNHEY and CDR2 is SVGAGI. The CDR3 contains 14 residues. Trimming shortened V by 4 bases and J by 0 bases, and 8 bases separated the two germline ends. Here the CDR3 reads CASSLKGSTDTQYF. The CDR3 nucleotides are TGTGCCAGCAGTTTGAAGGGCAGCACAGATACGCAGTATTTT.

The rearrangement uses TRBV2 and TRBJ1-2, with D perhaps TRBD1 (6 bases). Trimming removed 7 bases at V and 0 bases at J, with 12 bases between. This CDR3 contains 14 residues. Germline V CDR1 and CDR2: SNHLY, FYNNEI. CDR3 DNA sequence: TGTGCCAGCATAGGGACACCGCCTAACTATGGCTACACCTTC. This encodes CASIGTPPNYGYTF.

The chain joins TRBV2 to TRBJ1-1, with D unclear. CDR3 length: 13 residues. Germline V gives CDR1 SNHLY, CDR2 FYNNEI. With 6 bases removed from V and 1 base from J, the gap between germline ends came to 9 bases. CDR3 protein: CASREDGNTEAFF. CDR3 coding DNA: TGTGCCAGCAGGGAGGACGGGAACACTGAAGCTTTCTTT.

V gene TRBV9 combines with J gene TRBJ2-1; D possibly corresponds to TRBD2 (5 bases). Trimming shortened V by 3 bases and J by 4 bases, and 11 bases separated the two germline ends. CDR1 and CDR2 (germline): SGDLS, YYNGEE. There are 14 residues in the CDR3. The CDR3 nucleotides read TGTGCCAGCAGCGCCAGTAGGACTTACAATGAGCAGTTCTTC. Amino acid sequence: CASSASRTYNEQFF.

The chain recombines TRBV19 with TRBJ1-1; the D is unclear. Germline CDR1 LNHDA, CDR2 SQIVND (reference sequence). V shed 8 bases and J shed 4 bases, with 17 bases lying between them. The CDR3 runs 14 residues. The CDR3 is CASAQQEKSTEAFF. CDR3 DNA sequence: TGTGCCAGTGCGCAGCAGGAGAAATCCACTGAAGCTTTCTTT. Variable domain in full (rest from reference TRBV19 and TRBJ1-1): DGGITQSPKYLFRKEGQNVTLSCEQNLNHDAMYWYRQDPGQGLRLIYYSQIVNDFQKGDIAEGYSVSREKKESFPLTVTSAQKNPTAFYLCASAQQEKSTEAFFGQGTRLTVV.

A few counts support this clone. This chain joins TRBV5-1 and TRBJ2-1; D is undetermined. Germline CDR1 and CDR2: SGHRS and YFSETQ. V lost 3 bases, J lost 6 bases, and 7 bases lay in between. This CDR3 region has 12 residues. CDR3: CASSSHGNEQFF. CDR3 DNA sequence: TGCGCCAGCAGCTCACACGGCAATGAGCAGTTCTTC.

The chain employs TRBV7-2 and TRBJ2-5; the D gene is possibly TRBD2 (5 bases). CDR1 and CDR2 (germline): SGHTA, FQGNSA. V gave up 6 bases and J gave up 2 bases, with 13 bases separating them. The CDR3 is 14 amino acids. The CDR3 is CASRGGGLQETQYF. CDR3 bases: TGTGCCAGCAGGGGTGGCGGGTTACAAGAGACCCAGTACTTC.

The rearrangement uses TRBV5-4 and TRBJ2-1, with TRBD1 matching 7 bases. V was clipped by 1 base and J by 1 base; unmatched bases: 5. The V gene's germline CDR1 is SGHNT and CDR2 YYREEE (reference sequence). There are 16 residues in the CDR3. Here the CDR3 reads CASSLLGTVSYNEQFF. CDR3 in DNA: TGTGCCAGCAGCTTGCTGGGGACAGTTTCCTACAATGAGCAGTTCTTC.

The rearrangement links TRBV19 to TRBJ2-2, with D possibly matching TRBD2 (7 bases). The CDR3 is 14 amino acids. V lost 3 bases and J 5 bases, leaving 10 bases between the germline ends. Germline V gene sequence: CDR1 LNHDA, CDR2 SQIVND (reference sequence). The CDR3 region is CASSIGRGTGELFF. The CDR3 bases are TGTGCCAGTAGTATTGGGAGGGGGACCGGGGAGCTGTTTTTT.

The CDR3 loop is CASSLGGQPTFEQYF. Written as DNA, the CDR3 is TGCGCCAGCAGCTTGGGGGGACAACCTACTTTTGAGCAGTACTTC. The J gene is TRBJ2-7, the V gene TRBV5-1, with D possibly matching TRBD1 (6 bases). Germline V gene data show CDR1 as SGHRS and CDR2 as YFSETQ. The V end lost 0 bases, the J end lost 7 bases, and 17 bases lay between the germline ends. This CDR3 has 15 residues.

The chain uses TRBV6-6 and TRBJ1-3, with unresolved D. Germline-derived CDR1 and CDR2 are MNHNY and SVGAGI (reference sequence). CDR3 size: 15 residues. Trimming took 1 base from V and 4 from J, leaving 11 bases between them. The CDR3 DNA follows: TGTGCCAGCAGTTACTACCCTGGGAGGGGAAACACCATATATTTT. Translating gives CASSYYPGRGNTIYF.

The chain joins TRBV14 to TRBJ2-1, with 11 bases lining up with TRBD2. V gave up 4 bases and J gave up 2 bases; unmatched junction bases: 10. The CDR3 is made up of 18 amino acids. CDR1 and CDR2 from the germline V gene are SGHDN and FVKESK. Here the CDR3 reads CASSPPTSGSIPYNEQFF. The CDR3 DNA reads TGTGCCAGCAGCCCGCCCACTAGCGGGAGTATCCCCTACAATGAGCAGTTCTTC.

V usage is TRBV7-9 and J usage is TRBJ2-1; possibly TRBD2 for D (5 bases). Germline V CDR1 and CDR2: SEHNR, FQNEAQ (reference sequence). The V gene lost 5 bases and the J gene lost 7 bases, with 12 bases spanning the gap. This CDR3 has 13 residues. DNA for the CDR3: TGTGCCAGCAGCCGCACCCGGGGAAATGAGCAGTTCTTC. This gives the protein CASSRTRGNEQFF.

V is TRBV28 and J is TRBJ2-7; possible D gene TRBD2, 7 bases. Germline loops: CDR1 MDHEN, CDR2 SYDVKM. This CDR3 has 16 residues. Trimming cost V 3 bases and J 4 bases, with 19 bases left between them. CDR3 DNA sequence: TGTGCCAGCAGTTTTAGGGATCGGGCGGGGGCTTACGAGCAGTACTTC. Translated: CASSFRDRAGAYEQYF.

The chain recombines TRBV6-1 with TRBJ2-3; 9 bases line up with TRBD2. Looked up from germline, CDR1 is MNHNS and CDR2 is SASEGT. The CDR3 is 15 residues long. Germline trimming cut 3 bases from V and 5 bases from J; bases unmatched to any gene: 6. The CDR3 nucleotides are TGTGCCAGCAGTGATGGCGGGAGGGGGATAGATACGCAGTATTTT. As protein: CASSDGGRGIDTQYF.

The gene calls are TRBV7-2 and TRBJ2-1; the match to TRBD2 covers 14 bases. Losses at the gene ends were 5 bases for V and 1 base for J; bases not matched to a gene: 7. There are 18 residues in the CDR3. In germline, CDR1 is SGHTA, CDR2 FQGNSA. The CDR3 DNA reads as TGTGCCAGCAGCCCCGGGACTAGCGGGAGACGTTCCTACAATGAGCAGTTCTTC. Its translation is CASSPGTSGRRSYNEQFF.